The rows below give T cell receptor beta chains drawn from one sample of a study of OX40 agonist ivuxolimab in advanced cancers. Clones were read by immunoSEQ multiplex PCR, and TCRdb kept only the in-frame ones, dropping some. This table has about 62,000 clones, roughly 82% appearing once. This sample comprised CD4+ or CD8+ T cells sorted from blood, obtained in a trial of the OX40 agonist ivuxolimab. The receptors originated from an adult with an advanced solid tumor such as melanoma, head and neck, liver or kidney cancer. The CDR3 runs from the conserved cysteine through the conserved F or W.

v_gene	j_gene	CDR3aa
TRBV30	TRBJ2-1	CAWSVLAGVGYEQFF
TRBV4-1	TRBJ2-7	CASSQVVSSGSTEQYF
TRBV28	TRBJ1-3	CASSSYTLESGNTIYF
TRBV7-9	TRBJ2-3	CASSGDTYTQYF
TRBV28	TRBJ2-5	CASSSTGGVGETQYF
TRBV28	TRBJ1-4	CASSFGGAGDEKLFF
TRBV2	TRBJ2-1	CASRTTLAGGKQFF
TRBV15	TRBJ2-2	CATSKLAGNTGELFF
TRBV6-6	TRBJ2-1	CASSYPDKNNEQFF
TRBV6-5	TRBJ1-2	CASSYGGFGGYTF
TRBV5-5	TRBJ1-1	CASSPLGTSIPAAFF
TRBV28	TRBJ1-2	CASTPGQNYGYTF
TRBV19	TRBJ1-2	CASSLVDRVYGYTF
TRBV7-3	TRBJ2-3	CASSSPGLETDTQYF
TRBV18	TRBJ1-1	CASSPTAGDTEAFF
TRBV21-1	TRBJ1-5	CASSKSTAGTAYSNQPQHF
TRBV2	TRBJ2-7	CASSEGDGWGPEQYF
TRBV7-8	TRBJ2-1	CASSSEDWSSYNEQFF
TRBV29-1	TRBJ2-7	CSVGQVYEQYF
TRBV6-6	TRBJ1-2	CASSPRGVDRYGYTF
TRBV10-2	TRBJ2-2	CASSDQLASRGYGELFF
TRBV7-2	TRBJ2-7	CASSSYLNEQYF
TRBV27	TRBJ1-4	CASSLTVTTNEKLFF
TRBV7-2	TRBJ2-5	CASSFMAGGPETQYF
TRBV27	TRBJ2-3	CASSSLGFSDTQYF
TRBV6-1	TRBJ2-5	CASSESWTDQETQYF